A single sample gave rise to the 30 T cell receptor beta chains below, sequenced in a study of T cell responses to AZD1222 COVID-19 vaccine (dated by TCRdb to the early 2020s). The sample's time point label is to be understood as: baseline before first vaccination. Libraries were constructed by the immunoSEQ multiplex PCR assay. TCRdb carries this immuneACCESS record with in-frame sequences only. Its versions omit some clonotypes, under half of them owing to an unresolved V gene in the studies checked, with the rest unexplained. This sample lists some 130,000 clones; roughly 90% were detected once. The ten largest account for 1.9% of the sample. The source was peripheral blood, collected on day 0 of AZD1222 vaccination. These receptors came from an adult in good health.

The rearrangement links TRBV3-1 (or the pseudogene TRBV3-2) to TRBJ1-2; 7 bases fit TRBD1. In germline, CDR1 is LGHDT, CDR2 YNNKEL (reference sequence). V gave up 3 bases and J gave up 7 bases; unmatched junction bases: 5. There are 13 residues in the CDR3. The CDR3: CASSQGQRGGYTF. The CDR3, as DNA: TGTGCCAGCAGCCAGGGACAGAGGGGTGGCTACACCTTC.

The rearrangement joins TRBV7-3 to TRBJ2-3; no reliable D call. CDR3 length: 18 residues. The V end was cut by 2 bases, the J end by 1 base, with 19 bases between. The V gene's germline CDR1 is SGHTA and CDR2 FQGTGA. CDR3 bases: TGTGCCAGCAGCTTATTTGGGGATTTGGGTGGGCGCACAGATACGCAGTATTTT. Translated: CASSLFGDLGGRTDTQYF.

This sequence joins TRBV30 and TRBJ2-7; 7 bases match TRBD1. CDR1 is GTSNPN, CDR2 SVGIG, per germline (reference sequence). Germline trimming cut 1 base from V and 3 bases from J; bases unmatched to any gene: 6. The CDR3 covers 14 residues. CDR3 sequence: CAWSGETGFYEQYF. For the CDR3, the DNA is TGTGCCTGGAGTGGGGAGACAGGGTTCTACGAGCAGTACTTC.

The chain uses TRBV4-2 and TRBJ2-1; the D gene is possibly TRBD2 (5 bases). The germline V and J ends were trimmed by 0 bases and 5 bases, with 14 bases remaining between them. Germline CDR1 and CDR2: LGHNA and YNFKEQ. The CDR3 is made up of 16 amino acids. DNA for the CDR3: TGTGCCAGCAGCCAAGATAGCTTCGGAGGTCACAATGAGCAGTTCTTC. Translated: CASSQDSFGGHNEQFF.

The chain has TRBV14 and TRBJ1-6, with a tentative D call TRBD1 (5 bases). Germline V gene lookup returns CDR1 SGHDN and CDR2 FVKESK. The length of the CDR3 is 14 residues. Trimming stripped 1 base from V and 6 bases from J, with 7 bases between. The CDR3 DNA is TGTGCCAGCAGCCAAGTTGGGGGTAATTCACCCCTCCACTTT. This sequence encodes CASSQVGGNSPLHF.

The rearrangement joins TRBV3-1 (or the pseudogene TRBV3-2) to TRBJ1-1; D not certain. The germline V gene encodes CDR1 LGHDT and CDR2 YNNKEL (reference sequence). Trimming removed 0 bases from V and 4 bases from J, with 6 bases in between. This CDR3 has 13 residues. CDR3 in DNA: TGTGCCAGCAGCCAAGATTTTGGCACTGAAGCTTTCTTT. Protein: CASSQDFGTEAFF.

The genes are TRBV27 and TRBJ1-2; a possible D gene is TRBD1 (5 bases). The CDR3 extends over 13 amino acids. CDR1 and CDR2 (germline): MNHEY, SMNVEV (reference sequence). Trimming left V 0 bases short and J 8 bases short, with 10 bases between. The CDR3 sequence: CASSLSGGRGYTF. The CDR3 nucleotides read TGTGCCAGCAGTTTATCCGGGGGTAGAGGCTACACCTTC.

The chain recombines TRBV27 with TRBJ2-1; 9 nucleotides match TRBD1. Germline V lookup: CDR1 MNHEY, CDR2 SMNVEV (reference sequence). The CDR3 has 16 residues. V lost 4 bases to trimming and J lost 9 bases; unmatched junction nucleotides: 13. CDR3 bases: TGTGCCAGCAGTTCGTTACCGGGACAGGGCTCGGGTGAGCAGTTCTTC. Its protein is CASSSLPGQGSGEQFF.

The chain uses TRBV6-5 and TRBJ1-4; 7 bases align to TRBD1. Trimming cost V 8 bases and J 5 bases; bases outside gene matches: 5. Germline loops: CDR1 MNHEY, CDR2 SVGAGI. This CDR3 region has 13 residues. CDR3: CASSGQRNEKLFF. CDR3 DNA sequence: TGTGCCAGCTCGGGACAGAGAAATGAAAAACTGTTTTTT.

This clone has only a few counts. The V and J genes are TRBV6-1 and TRBJ1-2, with D possibly being TRBD1 (5 bases). V dropped 3 bases and J dropped 8 bases, with 16 bases sitting between them. The CDR3 is 14 amino acids. CDR1 MNHNS and CDR2 SASEGT come from the germline V gene. The CDR3 spells CASSERQSLQGYTF. The CDR3 DNA sequence: TGTGCCAGCAGTGAGAGACAGTCGTTACAAGGCTACACCTTC.

This sequence joins TRBV12-3 or TRBV12-4 and TRBJ2-1; D assignment may be TRBD1 or TRBD2 (7 bases each). The CDR3 runs to 13 residues. The V end lost 8 bases, the J end lost 7 bases, and 15 bases lay between the germline ends. The CDR3 coding sequence is TGTGCCAGCGTCAGGGGGGGGGTTAATGAGCAGTTCTTC. It translates to CASVRGGVNEQFF.

This rearrangement joins TRBV19 to TRBJ1-5; D may be TRBD1 (5 bases). The CDR3 is made up of 14 amino acids. The V and J ends lost 9 bases and 3 bases respectively, with 15 bases between them. Germline V lookup: CDR1 LNHDA, CDR2 SQIVND (reference sequence). CDR3 loop: CASRSRQNNQPQHF. CDR3 DNA: TGTGCCAGCAGGTCAAGACAGAACAATCAGCCCCAGCATTTT.

The chain joins TRBV30 to TRBJ1-1; no clear D. Trimming removed 8 bases at V and 2 bases at J, with 12 bases between. This CDR3 has 12 amino acids. Germline CDR1 and CDR2: GTSNPN and SVGIG (reference sequence). The CDR3 loop is CAQREGNTEAFF. Written as DNA, the CDR3 is TGTGCCCAGAGAGAGGGCAACACTGAAGCTTTCTTT.

The V call is TRBV30, the J call TRBJ1-4, with D unclear. CDR3 length: 13 amino acids. Germline CDR1 is GTSNPN and CDR2 is SVGIG (reference sequence). Between the trimmed V and J ends, which lost 8 bases and 0 bases, there was a span of 10 bases. CDR3 residues: CAAPLATNEKLFF. The DNA of the CDR3 is TGTGCCGCCCCCCTCGCAACTAATGAAAAACTGTTTTTT.

This chain joins TRBV28 and TRBJ2-5; TRBD1 is a possible D gene (5 bases). Trimming shortened V by 2 bases and J by 5 bases, and 12 bases separated the two germline ends. CDR3 length: 14 residues. Germline CDR1 and CDR2: MDHEN and SYDVKM. In DNA, the CDR3 is TGTGCCAGCAGTTTAAGGGGAATTCGGGAGACCCAGTACTTC. Its translation: CASSLRGIRETQYF.

The rearrangement uses TRBV15 and TRBJ1-1; tentative D call: TRBD1 (6 bases). The CDR3 contains 15 residues. Trimming pared 3 bases from V and 6 bases from J, leaving 17 bases between. The V gene's germline CDR1 is LNHNV and CDR2 YYDKDF (reference sequence). Here the CDR3 reads CATSRRGTGTPEAFF. DNA of the CDR3: TGTGCCACCAGCAGGAGGGGAACCGGGACACCTGAAGCTTTCTTT.

The V and J genes are TRBV9 and TRBJ2-1; a weak D match, TRBD2 (6 bases). The CDR3 has 18 amino acids. Trimming removed 4 bases from V and 5 bases from J, with 25 bases in between. Germline CDR1 reads SGDLS; CDR2 reads YYNGEE. The CDR3 nucleotides read TGTGCCAGCAGCCCAGCGAGCCTCCTTAGCGGAATCGACAATGAGCAGTTCTTC. Its translation: CASSPASLLSGIDNEQFF. The complete variable domain, with remaining parts taken from reference TRBV9 and TRBJ2-1, reads DSGVTQTPKHLITATGQRVTLRCSPRSGDLSVYWYQQSLDQGLQFLIQYYNGEERAKGNILERFSAQQFPDLHSELNLSSLELGDSALYFCASSPASLLSGIDNEQFFGPGTRLTVL.

The CDR3 loop reads CASSTGLWGEQYF. Written as DNA, the CDR3 is TGTGCCAGCAGCACGGGTCTTTGGGGCGAGCAGTACTTC. The J gene is TRBJ2-7, the V gene TRBV6-2 or TRBV6-3, with D uncertain. V lost 6 bases, J lost 6 bases, and 15 bases lay in between. The CDR3 is 13 residues long. The germline V gene encodes CDR1 MNHEY and CDR2 SVGEGT.

The J gene is TRBJ2-1, the V gene TRBV29-1, with D uncertain. Trimming pared 4 bases from V and 6 bases from J, leaving 10 bases between. From germline, CDR1 is SQVTM and CDR2 ANQGSEA. The CDR3 sequence is 12 residues long. This CDR3 reads CSVGGFANEQFF. Here the CDR3 DNA reads TGCAGCGTTGGCGGCTTCGCCAATGAGCAGTTCTTC.

J is TRBJ2-1 and V is TRBV7-2, with 7 bases fitting TRBD2. This CDR3 has 15 amino acids. Germline trimming cut 2 bases from V and 6 bases from J; bases unmatched to any gene: 7. Per germline, CDR1 SGHTA and CDR2 FQGNSA. The CDR3 region is CASSLNSIAGNEQFF. The CDR3 nucleotides are TGTGCCAGCAGCTTAAACTCGATAGCGGGCAATGAGCAGTTCTTC.

Here the CDR3 DNA reads TGTGCCAGCAGCCCTCGAGGGGGCCTCGGGGCCAACGTCCTGACTTTC. Its translation: CASSPRGGLGANVLTF. The chain joins TRBV7-6 to TRBJ2-6, with 7 bases matching TRBD1. V shed 5 bases, J shed 4 bases, and the junction held 8 bases outside the gene matches. This CDR3 has 16 amino acids. Germline CDR1 and CDR2: SGHVS and FNYEAQ.

This clone came up a few times. The V call is TRBV6-5, the J call TRBJ1-5, with a tentative D call TRBD1 (5 bases). Germline V gene data show CDR1 as MNHEY and CDR2 as SVGAGI. CDR3 length equals 13 residues. This chain's CDR3 is CASGAVGNQPQHF. In DNA form, the CDR3 reads TGTGCGAGCGGGGCGGTAGGCAATCAGCCCCAGCATTTT.

The chain carries TRBV29-1 and TRBJ1-3; no firm D call. The CDR3 is made up of 13 amino acids. Trimming pared 4 bases from V and 4 bases from J, leaving 11 bases between. Germline V gene data show CDR1 as SQVTM and CDR2 as ANQGSEA. The CDR3 loop is CSVARVGGNTIYF. The CDR3 DNA is TGCAGCGTTGCGAGGGTTGGAGGAAACACCATATATTTT.

This chain joins TRBV5-1 and TRBJ1-6, with D tentatively TRBD1 (6 bases). The ends were cut back, 1 base at V and 5 bases at J, with 10 bases in the middle. This CDR3 region has 15 residues. CDR1 and CDR2 from the germline V gene are SGHRS and YFSETQ. The CDR3 region has the DNA TGCGCCAGCAGCTTGTCAGGGGATAATAATTCACCCCTCCACTTT. Its translation is CASSLSGDNNSPLHF.

This chain links TRBV5-5 with TRBJ1-2, with a weak D call TRBD1 (6 bases). The V gene's germline CDR1 is SGHKS and CDR2 YYEKEE (reference sequence). V was pared by 4 bases and J by 0 bases, with 19 bases between. The CDR3 extends over 17 amino acids. CDR3 sequence reads: CASSPHWRQDSNYGYTF. The CDR3 DNA is TGTGCCAGCAGCCCTCACTGGCGACAGGACTCTAACTATGGCTACACCTTC.

The chain uses TRBV2 and TRBJ1-1, with D possibly matching TRBD1 (6 bases). Germline V CDR1 and CDR2: SNHLY, FYNNEI. The CDR3 runs 15 residues. V was pared by 4 bases and J by 3 bases, with 15 bases between. This CDR3 is CASSGTARGDTEAFF. In nucleotides, the CDR3 is TGTGCCAGCAGTGGGACAGCCCGAGGGGACACTGAAGCTTTCTTT.

This clone was detected only once. This CDR3 is CASSLDWNHGNEQFF. DNA of the CDR3: TGTGCCAGCAGCTTAGATTGGAATCATGGGAATGAGCAGTTCTTC. The chain links TRBV7-9 to TRBJ2-1; D unresolved. Germline CDR1 SEHNR, CDR2 FQNEAQ (reference sequence). This CDR3 region has 15 residues. Between the trimmed V and J ends, which lost 1 base and 7 bases, there was a span of 14 bases.

The CDR3 spells CATSEKGQGRGANVLTF. The CDR3 nucleotides read TGTGCCACCAGTGAAAAGGGACAGGGGAGAGGGGCCAACGTCCTGACTTTC. The chain has TRBV24-1 and TRBJ2-6; 10 bases fit TRBD1. This CDR3 is 17 amino acids long. V was clipped by 4 bases and J by 4 bases; unmatched bases: 6. Germline V gene sequence: CDR1 KGHDR, CDR2 SFDVKD.

The chain has TRBV29-1 and TRBJ1-3; D is unclear. Germline CDR1 SQVTM, CDR2 ANQGSEA. This CDR3 has 13 amino acids. Trimming took 4 bases from V and 0 from J, leaving 7 bases between them. For the CDR3, the DNA is TGCAGCGTTGGGGCCATCTCTGGAAACACCATATATTTT. This codes for CSVGAISGNTIYF.

The V and J genes are TRBV7-9 and TRBJ1-4, with 8 positions matching TRBD1. The germline gives CDR1 SEHNR, CDR2 FQNEAQ (reference sequence). V lost 3 bases, J lost 8 bases, and 8 bases stayed unmatched. This CDR3 has 15 amino acids. CDR3 nucleotides: TGTGCCAGCAGCTTTTCCGGGACAGGACACGAAAAACTGTTTTTT. It is translated as CASSFSGTGHEKLFF.